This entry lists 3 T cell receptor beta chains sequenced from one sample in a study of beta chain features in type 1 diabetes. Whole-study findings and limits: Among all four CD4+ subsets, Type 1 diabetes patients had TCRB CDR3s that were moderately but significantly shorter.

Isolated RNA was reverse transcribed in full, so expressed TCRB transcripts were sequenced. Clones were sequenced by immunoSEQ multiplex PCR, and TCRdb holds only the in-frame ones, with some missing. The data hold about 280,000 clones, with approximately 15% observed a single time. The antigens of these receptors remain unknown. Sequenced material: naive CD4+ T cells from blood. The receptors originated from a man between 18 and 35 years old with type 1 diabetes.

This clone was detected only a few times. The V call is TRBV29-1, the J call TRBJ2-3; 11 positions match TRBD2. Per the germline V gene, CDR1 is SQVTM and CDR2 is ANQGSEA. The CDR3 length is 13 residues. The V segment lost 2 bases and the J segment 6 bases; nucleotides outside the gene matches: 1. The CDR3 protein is CSVESSGRDTQYF. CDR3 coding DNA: TGCAGCGTTGAATCTAGCGGGAGGGATACGCAGTATTTT.

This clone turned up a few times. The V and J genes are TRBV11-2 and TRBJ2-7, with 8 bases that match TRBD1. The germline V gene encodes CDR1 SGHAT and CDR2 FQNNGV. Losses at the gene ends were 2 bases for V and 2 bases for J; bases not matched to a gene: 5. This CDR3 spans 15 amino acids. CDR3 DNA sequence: TGTGCCAGCAGCTTACGGGGGACAGGCACCTACGAGCAGTACTTC. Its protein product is CASSLRGTGTYEQYF.

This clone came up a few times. CDR3: CASSLWTRDTGELFF. DNA for the CDR3: TGTGCCAGCAGCTTGTGGACTAGAGACACCGGGGAGCTGTTTTTT. The chain joins TRBV5-6 to TRBJ2-2, with 7 positions matching TRBD2. V was pared by 1 base and J by 3 bases, with 3 bases of the junction left unmatched. Germline lookup yields CDR1 SGHDT and CDR2 YYEEEE. This CDR3 is 15 amino acids long.